The T cell receptor (beta chain) under discussion was sequenced for a study of cytomegalovirus exposure and HLA in healthy donors. The CDR3 sequence is 11 residues long. The germline V gene has CDR1 GTSNPN and CDR2 SVGIG (reference sequence). Trimming removed 2 bases at V and 6 bases at J, with 8 bases between. Concerning this clone: What it binds is not known.

Study-level results: CMV serostatus was the sole immune exposure information available.

The PCR made use of 60 Vbeta and 13 Jbeta primers. The method was immunoSEQ multiplex PCR; TCRdb's version includes in-frame clones alone and lacks a portion of them. The table has 160,000 or so clones, 80% seen once. This sequence was found in a woman aged 45-60 years in good health and CMV-seronegative. The chain couples TRBV30 to TRBJ2-7; D perhaps matches TRBD2 (5 bases). The sequencing input was PBMCs. In DNA, the CDR3 is TGTGCCTGGAGTCTGCGGGCCGAGCAGTACTTC. Amino acid sequence: CAWSLRAEQYF.